One and the same sample provided the 22 T cell receptor beta chains below, sequenced in a study of T cells in Graves' hyperthyroidism and ophthalmopathy. Amplification of TCR beta CDR3 regions was performed using RNA transcripts as template. First-round RT-PCR of the TCR CDR3 relied on the HTBI primer set. TCRdb reprocessed the multiplex PCR reads with MiXCR, giving one entry per CDR3 protein. The sample consists of approximately 870,000 distinct CDR3 sequences, approximately 40% of them appearing once. Material for sequencing was blood. All receptors come from a man aged 18 to 30 with Graves' hyperthyroidism.

This clonotype showed up many times. The V and J genes are TRBV15 and TRBJ2-7, with 7 positions matching TRBD1. The CDR3 loop spans 15 amino acids. Trimming at V came to 5 bases and at J to 2 bases, leaving 9 bases not matched to a gene. Germline values: CDR1 LNHNV, CDR2 YYDKDF (reference sequence). CDR3 loop: CATSGLQGITYEQYF. Here the CDR3 DNA reads TGTGCCACCAGCGGGCTACAGGGGATTACCTACGAGCAGTACTTC.

This clonotype appeared a few times. The junction shows a germline mismatch at one end, possibly a read error. The chain joins TRBV5-1 to TRBJ1-1; possibly TRBD1 for D (6 bases). CDR1 and CDR2 (germline): SGHRS, YFSETQ. CDR3 length: 14 amino acids. The CDR3 region has the DNA TGTGCCAGCAGCCGGCGCCAGGGGCAGACTGAAGCTTTCTTT. It translates to CASSRRQGQTEAFF.

This clonotype was found many times. The CDR3, as DNA: TGCAGCGCCCGACAGGGGCTCGAGCCCCAGCATTTT. Amino acids: CSARQGLEPQHF. The chain links TRBV29-1 to TRBJ1-5; the match to TRBD1 covers 8 bases. The germline V gene encodes CDR1 SQVTM and CDR2 ANQGSEA. The CDR3 is 12 residues long. The junction had 7 bases not matched to a gene; V was cut back by 7 bases and J by 8 bases.

CDR3 bases: TGTGCCAGCTCAACAGACAGGTATATGAACACTGAAGCTTTCTTT. Translated, it gives CASSTDRYMNTEAFF. The chain has TRBV12-3 or TRBV12-4 and TRBJ1-1; the D gene is possibly TRBD1 (6 bases). Trimming removed 8 bases at V and 0 bases at J, with 16 bases between. The CDR3 spans 15 residues.

The chain combines TRBV2 with TRBJ1-5; D uncertain. This CDR3 spans 15 amino acids. The V gene lost 1 base and the J gene lost 10 bases, with 17 bases spanning the gap. CDR1 is SNHLY, CDR2 FYNNEI, per germline. The CDR3 loop reads CASSEGPREGPPQHF. Here the CDR3 DNA reads TGTGCCAGCAGTGAAGGTCCCAGAGAGGGCCCTCCCCAGCATTTT.

V usage is TRBV4-1 and J usage is TRBJ1-5, with D hard to call. This CDR3 comprises 15 residues. Trimming removed 0 bases from V and 2 bases from J, with 8 bases in between. The germline V gene encodes CDR1 MGHRA and CDR2 YSYEKL. This CDR3 reads CASSQEGSRNQPQHF. The CDR3 region has the DNA TGCGCCAGCAGCCAAGAAGGTAGTCGCAATCAGCCCCAGCATTTT.

In this sample, this clonotype turned up a few times. The chain uses TRBV7-9 and TRBJ1-2; D gene uncertain. CDR1 SEHNR and CDR2 FQNEAQ come from the germline V gene (reference sequence). V lost 5 bases, J lost 7 bases, and 20 bases lay in between. The CDR3 extends over 15 amino acids. This CDR3 is CASSPWEEDRLGYTF. CDR3 DNA: TGTGCCAGCAGCCCCTGGGAGGAAGATAGGCTTGGCTACACCTTC.

This clonotype was counted a few times. Its ends do not fully match the called genes, so a read error is possible. The chain joins TRBV5-1 to TRBJ1-1; no clear D. The V gene's germline CDR1 is SGHRS and CDR2 YFSETQ. The length of the CDR3 is 13 residues. In nucleotides, the CDR3 is TGTGCCAGCAGCTTGTTTGTGGGAATTGAAGCTTTCTTT. Amino acid sequence: CASSLFVGIEAFF.

This clonotype has at least ten counts. V is TRBV29-1 and J is TRBJ1-1; D not certain. Looked up from germline, CDR1 is SQVTM and CDR2 is ANQGSEA. V lost 4 bases and J lost 6, with 12 bases in between. The CDR3 consists of 12 residues. The CDR3 region is CSVVRNTAEAFF. The CDR3 DNA is TGCAGCGTTGTGAGAAACACCGCTGAAGCTTTCTTT.

This clonotype has a handful of counts. This chain joins TRBV20-1 and TRBJ1-1; the D gene is possibly TRBD1 (6 bases). Germline CDR1 and CDR2: DFQATT and SNEGSKA (reference sequence). Trimming removed 5 bases from V and 4 bases from J, with 20 bases in between. CDR3 length: 15 amino acids. Here the CDR3 reads CSAEQGRGGGTEAFF. CDR3 DNA sequence: TGCAGTGCTGAACAGGGCCGTGGGGGGGGCACTGAAGCTTTCTTT.

The chain combines TRBV5-5 with TRBJ1-1; D is unclear. Germline V lookup: CDR1 SGHKS, CDR2 YYEKEE (reference sequence). CDR3 length: 13 residues. The ends were cut back, 1 base at V and 6 bases at J, with 10 bases in the middle. CDR3 nucleotides: TGTGCCAGCAGCTTGAGGACGATTTCTGAAGCTTTCTTT. Translation gives CASSLRTISEAFF.

This clonotype was counted between two and nine times. The chain combines TRBV4-1 with TRBJ2-5; TRBD1 or TRBD2 may be the D gene (5 bases each). This CDR3 is 15 amino acids long. Trimming cost V 3 bases and J 1 base, with 12 bases left between them. Per the germline V gene, CDR1 is MGHRA and CDR2 is YSYEKL. The CDR3 DNA is TGCGCCAGCAGCCAGTCCGGGACGGCCCAAGAGACCCAGTACTTC. It encodes CASSQSGTAQETQYF.

This clonotype has just a few counts. The chain joins TRBV7-9 to TRBJ1-3, with TRBD1 as a possible D gene (5 bases). Germline V gene data show CDR1 as SEHNR and CDR2 as FQNEAQ (reference sequence). The CDR3 contains 16 residues. V lost 5 bases to trimming and J lost 4 bases, with 18 bases between them. The CDR3 DNA follows: TGTGCCAGCAGCCCACCCCCACCAGGGTCAGGAAACACCATATATTTT. Translated, it gives CASSPPPPGSGNTIYF.

The chain carries TRBV7-9 and TRBJ1-1, with D hard to call. With 5 bases removed from V and 5 bases from J, the gap between germline ends came to 12 bases. The CDR3 sequence is 13 residues long. Germline V gene data show CDR1 as SEHNR and CDR2 as FQNEAQ (reference sequence). CDR3 loop: CASSSRDRTEAFF. CDR3 in DNA: TGTGCCAGCAGCAGCCGGGATCGGACTGAAGCTTTCTTT. Drawing the rest from reference TRBV7-9 and TRBJ1-1, the complete variable domain is DTGVSQNPRHKITKRGQNVTFRCDPISEHNRLYWYRQTLGQGPEFLTYFQNEAQLEKSRLLSDRFSAERPKGSFSTLEIQRTEQGDSAMYLCASSSRDRTEAFFGQGTRLTVV.

The gene calls are TRBV12-3 or TRBV12-4 and TRBJ1-2; no reliable D call. The CDR3 runs to 13 residues. V lost 3 bases and J lost 2, with 7 bases in between. The CDR3 bases are TGTGCCAGCAGTTTGGTCCGAAACTATGGCTACACCTTC. Amino acid sequence: CASSLVRNYGYTF.

This clonotype showed up many times. The CDR3 here is CASSPRTGQETQYF. The CDR3 DNA is TGTGCCAGCAGCCCCCGGACAGGCCAAGAGACCCAGTACTTC. The rearrangement links TRBV7-2 to TRBJ2-5; TRBD1 matches at 7 bases. CDR3 length: 14 amino acids. CDR1 and CDR2 (germline): SGHTA, FQGNSA. V dropped 5 bases and J dropped 1; count of bases not matched to a gene: 4.

This clonotype was seen repeatedly, ten times or more. One junction end does not reproduce the germline sequence, and a read error may be involved. The rearrangement links TRBV5-1 to TRBJ2-7; D gene ambiguous. CDR1 and CDR2 from the germline V gene are SGHRS and YFSETQ. The CDR3 has 11 residues. CDR3 sequence reads: CASSSAYEQYF. In DNA, the CDR3 is TGTGCCAGCAGCTCCGCCTACGAGCAGTACTTC.

This clonotype was seen many times. The J gene is TRBJ1-6, the V gene TRBV5-1, with D maybe TRBD1 (5 bases). Germline V gives CDR1 SGHRS, CDR2 YFSETQ. The CDR3 runs to 16 residues. V was shortened by 0 bases and J by 5 bases, with 12 bases between the two germline ends. CDR3 region: CASSLVMWGDNSPLHF. CDR3 coding DNA: TGCGCCAGCAGCTTGGTAATGTGGGGCGATAATTCACCCCTCCACTTT.

Only one count was recorded for this clonotype. With a much larger clone just one base away, this may be a read error. V is TRBV25-1 and J is TRBJ2-7; TRBD1 matches 7 bases. CDR1 is MGHDK, CDR2 SYGVNS, per germline. The V segment lost 8 bases and the J segment 5 bases; nucleotides outside the gene matches: 9. The CDR3 is 13 residues long. CDR3 coding DNA: TGTGCCAGCTCCGGGACAGCAACCCACGAGCAGTACTTC. It specifies CASSGTATHEQYF.

Points on this clonotype: One base away lies a much larger clone, so this may be a sequencing read error. The chain couples TRBV20-1 to TRBJ1-2; D perhaps matches TRBD1 (6 bases). This CDR3 spans 13 amino acids. CDR1 and CDR2 (germline): DFQATT, SNEGSKA (reference sequence). The V gene lost 7 bases and the J gene lost 3 bases, with 15 bases spanning the gap. CDR3 protein: CSVAPGADYGYTF. The CDR3 coding sequence is TGCAGTGTCGCCCCGGGGGCTGACTATGGCTACACCTTC.

The chain couples TRBV25-1 to TRBJ1-2; TRBD1 matches 9 bases. With V trimmed by 6 bases and J by 4 bases, 15 bases remained unmatched. In germline, CDR1 is MGHDK, CDR2 SYGVNS. The CDR3 extends over 17 amino acids. CDR3 bases: TGTGCCAGCAGCCTGGGGGACAGGGCTCCCTCCCGCTATGGCTACACCTTC. Amino acid sequence: CASSLGDRAPSRYGYTF.

The V call is TRBV29-1, the J call TRBJ2-7; D tentatively reads TRBD1 or TRBD2 (5 bases each). Trimming took 1 base from V and 0 from J, leaving 13 bases between them. This CDR3 comprises 15 residues. In germline, CDR1 is SQVTM, CDR2 ANQGSEA. The CDR3 nucleotides are TGCAGCGTTGAAGTGGGGACGGTCAGCTCCTACGAGCAGTACTTC. It encodes CSVEVGTVSSYEQYF.